One sample yielded the 12 T cell receptor beta chains listed below, sequenced in a study of response to subunit inactivated influenza vaccine. TCRdb reprocessed the RT-PCR reads via MiXCR and lists one record per CDR3 protein. The table has around 850,000 distinct CDR3 sequences, around 18% seen once; the top ten hold approximately 10%. The sequencing here drew on PBMCs from blood, taken roughly 5 days after vaccination. All receptors derive from a man aged 45-60 years who received an inactivated influenza vaccine.

V gene TRBV7-8 combines with J gene TRBJ2-5; D perhaps matches TRBD1 (6 bases). The germline V gene encodes CDR1 SGHVS and CDR2 FQNEAQ. V lost 7 bases, J lost 1 base, and 13 bases lay in between. There are 14 residues in the CDR3. The CDR3 loop reads CASKQGLTQETQYF. CDR3 nucleotides: TGTGCCAGCAAGCAGGGGCTAACCCAAGAGACCCAGTACTTC.

This clonotype has just a few counts. The chain uses TRBV20-1 and TRBJ2-1; 13 nucleotides agree with TRBD2. CDR1 and CDR2 from the germline V gene are DFQATT and SNEGSKA (reference sequence). V lost 2 bases to trimming and J lost 8 bases; unmatched junction nucleotides: 6. The CDR3 sequence is 15 residues long. CDR3 in amino acids: CSARLTSGGTDEQFF. DNA of the CDR3: TGCAGTGCTAGACTGACTAGCGGGGGGACTGATGAGCAGTTCTTC.

This rearrangement joins TRBV24-1 to TRBJ2-3, with TRBD2 matching 9 bases. The CDR3 runs to 17 residues. V shed 3 bases, J shed 0 bases, and the junction held 6 bases outside the gene matches. Germline CDR1 is KGHDR and CDR2 is SFDVKD. The CDR3 region is CATSDPGTSWSTDTQYF. DNA of the CDR3: TGTGCCACCAGTGATCCCGGGACTAGCTGGAGCACAGATACGCAGTATTTT.

A few counts support this clonotype. The genes are TRBV29-1 and TRBJ2-7; TRBD2 agrees at 10 bases. The CDR3 contains 12 residues. The germline gives CDR1 SQVTM, CDR2 ANQGSEA. V shed 5 bases, J shed 7 bases, and the junction held 5 bases outside the gene matches. The chain's CDR3 is CSVFSGGREQYF. The CDR3 nucleotides read TGCAGCGTTTTTAGCGGGGGGAGGGAGCAGTACTTC.

This clonotype was counted many times. This chain joins TRBV29-1 and TRBJ1-5; D is ambiguous. Germline assignment: CDR1 SQVTM and CDR2 ANQGSEA. Trimming took off 4 bases at V and 3 bases at J, with 7 bases between the two ends. The CDR3 totals 12 residues. This CDR3 is CSVASNNQPQHF. Here the CDR3 DNA reads TGCAGCGTTGCCAGTAACAATCAGCCCCAGCATTTT.

The J gene is TRBJ2-1, the V gene TRBV3-1; weak D call: TRBD2 (7 bases). Germline CDR1 and CDR2: LGHDT and YNNKEL (reference sequence). Trimming took off 11 bases at V and 2 bases at J, with 19 bases between the two ends. The CDR3 is 15 amino acids. Written as DNA, the CDR3 is TGTGCCTCCTGCCAAGGGGGGGTCACCTACAATGAGCAGTTCTTC. It yields the protein CASCQGGVTYNEQFF.

V is TRBV7-2 and J is TRBJ2-5; D is undetermined. The CDR3 spans 11 residues. Trimming took off 5 bases at V and 6 bases at J, with 7 bases between the two ends. Germline CDR1 SGHTA, CDR2 FQGNSA. The CDR3 DNA reads as TGTGCCAGCAGCCCGCACCAGACCCAGTACTTC. Its protein product is CASSPHQTQYF.

This clonotype was found many times. The chain combines TRBV20-1 with TRBJ1-2, with TRBD1 matching over 8 bases. Germline V gene sequence: CDR1 DFQATT, CDR2 SNEGSKA (reference sequence). V dropped 6 bases and J dropped 8; count of bases not matched to a gene: 8. The CDR3 contains 12 residues. CDR3: CSAADRGWGYTF. The CDR3 nucleotides read TGCAGTGCAGCAGACAGGGGATGGGGCTACACCTTC.

This chain connects TRBV7-9 to TRBJ2-3, with TRBD2 matching 9 bases. This CDR3 comprises 15 residues. Germline V gene data show CDR1 as SEHNR and CDR2 as FQNEAQ (reference sequence). Unmatched junction bases numbered 9, after V lost 6 bases and J lost 5 bases. CDR3 in amino acids: CASRSYSGGLDTQYF. CDR3 nucleotides: TGTGCCAGCAGGTCTTATAGCGGGGGCCTAGATACGCAGTATTTT.

This clonotype has more than one count but fewer than ten. V and J are TRBV7-2 and TRBJ2-4; D perhaps matches TRBD2 (6 bases). V was pared by 1 base and J by 7 bases, with 11 bases between. This CDR3 spans 14 amino acids. CDR1 and CDR2 from the germline V gene are SGHTA and FQGNSA. The DNA of the CDR3 is TGTGCCAGCAGCTTAGGGGCAGGGAGGAACATTCAGTACTTC. Protein: CASSLGAGRNIQYF.

This clonotype has more than one count but fewer than ten. CDR3 in DNA: TGCAGTGCTCGCCGGGTTGATAGCAATCAGCCCCAGCATTTT. As protein: CSARRVDSNQPQHF. The chain employs TRBV20-1 and TRBJ1-5; no clear D gene. The CDR3 is made up of 14 amino acids. V gave up 5 bases and J gave up 0 bases, with 11 bases separating them. Germline CDR1 and CDR2: DFQATT and SNEGSKA (reference sequence).

The chain is built from TRBV5-1 and TRBJ2-7, with 9 bases aligning to TRBD1. Per germline, CDR1 SGHRS and CDR2 YFSETQ. The CDR3 totals 14 residues. V lost 3 bases, J lost 6 bases, and 7 bases stayed unmatched. CDR3 nucleotide sequence: TGCGCCAGCAGCTCAACGGACAGGGGCGGCGAGCAGTACTTC. Amino acid sequence: CASSSTDRGGEQYF.